This T cell receptor (beta chain) derives from a study of shared clonotypes between healthy human individuals. The repertoire was sequenced with immunoSEQ multiplex PCR; TCRdb's copy has only in-frame clones and lacks some. The sample includes about 680,000 clones, around 78% of them seen just once. Germline V lookup: CDR1 MNHEY, CDR2 SMNVEV (reference sequence). This CDR3 contains 14 residues. Trimming removed 6 bases from V and 4 bases from J, with 14 bases in between. This chain uses TRBV27 with TRBJ2-3; tentatively, D is TRBD1 or TRBD2 (5 bases each). The sequence derives from a young woman in good health. The sequenced material came from memory CD4+ T cells sorted from blood. Specified subset: CD45RA-negative fraction. The CDR3 loop reads CASSPGTRPDTQYF. CDR3 coding DNA: TGTGCCAGCAGCCCCGGGACGAGGCCAGATACGCAGTATTTT.